This is a list of T cell receptor beta chains from one sample in a study of naive and memory T cell subsets. TCRdb reprocessed the UMI-ligation and nested PCR reads via MiXCR and lists one record per CDR3 protein. Of roughly 100,000 distinct CDR3 sequences listed, roughly 15% were seen once; the top ten hold 2.8%. The specimen was naive CD8+ T cells from blood. Source of these receptors: a human donor in good health. The CDR3 runs from the conserved cysteine through the conserved F or W. The D gene is left open where the match is weak. Size tells how often a clone was seen (once, few, many) or the class of an expanded clone, and some rows leave it out.

CDR3nt	CDR3aa	v_gene	j_gene	abundance	d_gene
TGTGCCAGCAGTTTCCTTGGACGGCTGAACACTGAAGCTTTCTTT	CASSFLGRLNTEAFF	TRBV6-5	TRBJ1-1	few	-
TGTGCCAGCAGTCCAAGCGGGAAGGACAATGAGCAGTTCTTC	CASSPSGKDNEQFF	TRBV6-2/TRBV6-3	TRBJ2-1	-	TRBD2
TGTGCCAGCAGCGGGACTAGCGGGAGGACGTACGAGCAGTACTTC	CASSGTSGRTYEQYF	TRBV7-2	TRBJ2-7	few	TRBD2
TGTGCCAGCAGTTTTCTGGCTGGGGCCAACGTCCTGACTTTC	CASSFLAGANVLTF	TRBV12-3/TRBV12-4	TRBJ2-6	many	-
TGTGCCAGCAGTGAATCAAGGGGGCCGTGGACCGGGGAGCTGTTTTTT	CASSESRGPWTGELFF	TRBV25-1	TRBJ2-2	-	TRBD1
TGCGCCAGCAGCGACCCCCCCAATGGAGACACTGAAGCTTTCTTT	CASSDPPNGDTEAFF	TRBV5-1	TRBJ1-1	-	-
TGTGCCAGTAGCTGGACTAGCGGTCGATACAATGAGCAGTTCTTC	CASSWTSGRYNEQFF	TRBV19	TRBJ2-1	-	TRBD2
TGTGCCAGCAGCTACAGCCGTGGGACTAGCGGGAGGGGGAACACCGGGGAGCTGTTTTTT	CASSYSRGTSGRGNTGELFF	TRBV7-8	TRBJ2-2	-	TRBD2
TGTGCCAGCAGTTTACGGAGACTAGCGGGGGCAGACGAGCAGTACTTC	CASSLRRLAGADEQYF	TRBV28	TRBJ2-7	few	TRBD2
TGCAGCGTTGATGGGGTCCACGAAGGGTGGGTGGGTCCCTATGGCTACACCTTC	CSVDGVHEGWVGPYGYTF	TRBV29-1	TRBJ1-2	-	-
TGTGCCAGCAGTTCAACGGCGGGTGGGACCTACGAGCAGTACTTC	CASSSTAGGTYEQYF	TRBV6-2/TRBV6-3	TRBJ2-7	-	-
TGTGCTTGGGATGCGGACGCCGGGGCCAAAAACATTCAGTACTTC	CAWDADAGAKNIQYF	TRBV30	TRBJ2-4	-	-
TGTGCCAGCAGCAGTCTGGCGGCCTCCAGCGCAGATACGCAGTATTTT	CASSSLAASSADTQYF	TRBV7-9	TRBJ2-3	-	-
TGTGCCAGCAGCCCCCGGACACCAGAGGCTTTCTTT	CASSPRTPEAFF	TRBV7-8	TRBJ1-1	few	-
TGCGCCAGCAGCCAGGGCTTACTAGAGACCCAGTACTTC	CASSQGLLETQYF	TRBV4-3	TRBJ2-5	few	-
TGTGCCAGCAGTGGGTTCCCCCTCGGAGGGTACCAAGAGACCCAGTACTTC	CASSGFPLGGYQETQYF	TRBV28	TRBJ2-5	few	-
TGCAGTGCTAGCGGCACAGCCTACGAGCAGTACTTC	CSASGTAYEQYF	TRBV20-1	TRBJ2-7	-	-
TGTGCCAGTAGTATCCAGCTTGGGGATCAGCCCCAGCATTTT	CASSIQLGDQPQHF	TRBV19	TRBJ1-5	few	-
TGTGCCAGCAGTTTAGTTCTACGGAGGAACACTGAAGCTTTCTTT	CASSLVLRRNTEAFF	TRBV28	TRBJ1-1	-	-
TGTGCCAGCAGCTTAACAGGGGGAAGCACAGATACGCAGTATTTT	CASSLTGGSTDTQYF	TRBV7-3	TRBJ2-3	-	-
TGTGCCAGCAGCTCGGGGACTAGCGGGGGACGGGAGACCCAGTACTTC	CASSSGTSGGRETQYF	TRBV7-3	TRBJ2-5	few	TRBD2
TGTGCCAGCAGCTCTTTTAAGGTGTCCAATGAGCAGTTCTTC	CASSSFKVSNEQFF	TRBV11-2	TRBJ2-1	many	-
TGTGCCAGCAGTTTCCCCGGCTTGAGTGGGCAGGAGAACTATGAGCAGTTCTTC	CASSFPGLSGQENYEQFF	TRBV28	TRBJ2-1	-	-
TGTGCCAGCAGCACGACTAGCGGGGAGACCACAGATACGCAGTATTTT	CASSTTSGETTDTQYF	TRBV7-9	TRBJ2-3	many	TRBD2
TGCGCCAGCAGTGAGTCAAGACTAGCGTGGGAGACCCAGTACTTC	CASSESRLAWETQYF	TRBV10-2	TRBJ2-5	-	TRBD2
TGTGCCAGCAGTTTCGGACTAGGAAACAATGAGCAGTTCTTC	CASSFGLGNNEQFF	TRBV12-3/TRBV12-4	TRBJ2-1	few	TRBD2
TGTGCCAGCAGTCCCTGGTGGGACGCTCTACTTACGGGGTTCTTC	CASSPWWDALLTGFF	TRBV6-6	TRBJ2-1	-	-
TGTGCCAGCAGCCAAGATCTGCCGGAGTCCCCGGTGCCAGGGGCTTCCTACGAGCAGTACTTC	CASSQDLPESPVPGASYEQYF	TRBV14	TRBJ2-7	-	-
TGCGCCAGCAGTCTTGGCAGGAGCCACGAGCAGTACTTC	CASSLGRSHEQYF	TRBV23-1	TRBJ2-7	many	-
TGTGCCAGCAGCTTGGGGGCGGGAATCACTGAAGCTTTCTTT	CASSLGAGITEAFF	TRBV7-6	TRBJ1-1	few	-
TGTGCCAGTAGTGGACGGGACACCTATGGCTACACCTTC	CASSGRDTYGYTF	TRBV19	TRBJ1-2	-	-
TGTGCCAGCAGCTTATGGACGGACAGGGGTGTTATAGGCACAGATACGCAGTATTTT	CASSLWTDRGVIGTDTQYF	TRBV7-9	TRBJ2-3	few	TRBD1
TGTGCCAGCAGTCCGAACAATGAGCAGTTCTTC	CASSPNNEQFF	TRBV2	TRBJ2-1	-	-
TGTGCCAGCAGCCCGGGGGGGGGCTCGGATGAGCAGTTCTTC	CASSPGGGSDEQFF	TRBV12-3/TRBV12-4	TRBJ2-1	-	TRBD2
TGTGCCAGCAGTGGGGGGACTCATTCGTACCAAGAGACCCAGTACTTC	CASSGGTHSYQETQYF	TRBV25-1	TRBJ2-5	many	-
TGCGCCAGCAGCCAAGATGGGGAATGGAGGGGCACAGATACGCAGTATTTT	CASSQDGEWRGTDTQYF	TRBV4-3	TRBJ2-3	few	-
TGTGCCAGCAGTTTATTTGTTGCGGGAGAGGCTGAGCAGTTCTTC	CASSLFVAGEAEQFF	TRBV28	TRBJ2-1	-	TRBD2
TGTGCCAGCAGCTGGCGGGGGGGCAGTGGAGATACGCAGTATTTT	CASSWRGGSGDTQYF	TRBV7-6	TRBJ2-3	-	TRBD2
TGCAGCGTCCAAACCGGGACAGGGGGACCTCTGACGCCCACAGATACGCAGTATTTT	CSVQTGTGGPLTPTDTQYF	TRBV29-1	TRBJ2-3	few	TRBD1
TGCAGCGTTGAAGGCGCGGGACGGCTCGGCTACGAGCAGTACTTC	CSVEGAGRLGYEQYF	TRBV29-1	TRBJ2-7	-	-
TGTGCCAGCGGGGACCGGACAGGACGCAACGAGCAGTACTTC	CASGDRTGRNEQYF	TRBV2	TRBJ2-7	many	TRBD1
TGTGCCACCAGCAGAGATTCAGGGATAACTAGCACAGATACGCAGTATTTT	CATSRDSGITSTDTQYF	TRBV15	TRBJ2-3	many	-
TGTGCCTGGAACCCGGGACCGCAGCAGTTCTTC	CAWNPGPQQFF	TRBV30	TRBJ2-1	many	-
TGCGCCAGCAGCCAAGACGTAACCGTCGGGGAGCTGTTTTTT	CASSQDVTVGELFF	TRBV4-3	TRBJ2-2	few	-
TGCGCCAGCAGCCCGGAGGGTTACGTCCTGACTTTC	CASSPEGYVLTF	TRBV4-3	TRBJ2-6	-	-
TGTGCCAGCAGTACGGCTGCGGATACGCAGTATTTT	CASSTAADTQYF	TRBV7-9	TRBJ2-3	-	-
TGTGCCAGTAGTCCAACTCTCAGTGAGCAGTTCTTC	CASSPTLSEQFF	TRBV19	TRBJ2-1	-	-
TGTGCCAGCAGTGCTTTGTGGACAGAACAAACCAATCAGCCCCAGCATTTT	CASSALWTEQTNQPQHF	TRBV12-3/TRBV12-4	TRBJ1-5	-	-